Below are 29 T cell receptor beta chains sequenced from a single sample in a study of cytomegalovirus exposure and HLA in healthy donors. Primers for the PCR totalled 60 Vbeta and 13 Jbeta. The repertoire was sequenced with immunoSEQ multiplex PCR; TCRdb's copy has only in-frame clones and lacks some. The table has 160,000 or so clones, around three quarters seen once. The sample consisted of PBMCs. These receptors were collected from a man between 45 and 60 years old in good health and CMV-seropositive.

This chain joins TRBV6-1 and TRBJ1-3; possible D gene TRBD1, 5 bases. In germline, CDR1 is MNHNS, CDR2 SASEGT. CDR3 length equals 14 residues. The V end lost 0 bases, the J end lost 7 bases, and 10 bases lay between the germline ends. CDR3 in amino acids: CASSEARAGNTIYF. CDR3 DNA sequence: TGTGCCAGCAGTGAAGCCAGGGCAGGCAACACCATATATTTT.

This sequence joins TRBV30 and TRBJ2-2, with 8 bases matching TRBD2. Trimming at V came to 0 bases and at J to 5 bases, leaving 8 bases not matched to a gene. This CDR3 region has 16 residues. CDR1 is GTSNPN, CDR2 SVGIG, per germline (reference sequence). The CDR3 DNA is TGTGCCTGGAGTGTATCTCGGGGGGGGCGGACCGGGGAGCTGTTTTTT. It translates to CAWSVSRGGRTGELFF.

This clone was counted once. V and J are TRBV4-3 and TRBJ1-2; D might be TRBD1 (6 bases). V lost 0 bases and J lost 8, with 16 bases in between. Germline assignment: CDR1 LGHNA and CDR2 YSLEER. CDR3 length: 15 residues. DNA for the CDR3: TGCGCCAGCAGCCAAGAAGGTGGGGGCAAAGGAGGCTACACCTTC. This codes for CASSQEGGGKGGYTF.

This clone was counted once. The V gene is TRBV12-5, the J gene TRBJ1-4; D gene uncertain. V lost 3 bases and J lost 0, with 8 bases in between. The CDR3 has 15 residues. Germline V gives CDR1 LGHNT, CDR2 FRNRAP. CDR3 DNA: TGTGCTAGTGGTTTCCCGGGAGCAACTAATGAAAAACTGTTTTTT. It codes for CASGFPGATNEKLFF.

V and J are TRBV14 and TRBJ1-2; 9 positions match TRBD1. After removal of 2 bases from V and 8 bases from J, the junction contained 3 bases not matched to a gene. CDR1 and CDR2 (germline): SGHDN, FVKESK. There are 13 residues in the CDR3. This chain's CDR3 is CASSQQGQGGYTF. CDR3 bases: TGTGCCAGCAGCCAACAGGGACAGGGAGGCTACACCTTC. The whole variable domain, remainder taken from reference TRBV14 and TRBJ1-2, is EAGVTQFPSHSVIEKGQTVTLRCDPISGHDNLYWYRRVMGKEIKFLLHFVKESKQDESGMPNNRFLAERTGGTYSTLKVQPAELEDSGVYFCASSQQGQGGYTFGSGTRLTVV.

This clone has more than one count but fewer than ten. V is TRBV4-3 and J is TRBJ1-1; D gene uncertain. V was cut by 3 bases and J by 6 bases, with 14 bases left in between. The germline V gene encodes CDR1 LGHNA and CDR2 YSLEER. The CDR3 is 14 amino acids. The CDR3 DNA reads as TGCGCCAGCAGCCATCGGCGCTTGGGCCCTGAAGCTTTCTTT. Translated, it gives CASSHRRLGPEAFF.

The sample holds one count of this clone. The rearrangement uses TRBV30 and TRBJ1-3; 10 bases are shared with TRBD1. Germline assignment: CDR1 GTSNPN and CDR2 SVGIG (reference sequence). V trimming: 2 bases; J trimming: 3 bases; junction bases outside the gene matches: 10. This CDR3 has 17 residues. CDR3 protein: CAWSSYPTGGYGNTIYF. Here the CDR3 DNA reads TGTGCCTGGAGTTCTTACCCGACAGGGGGCTATGGAAACACCATATATTTT.

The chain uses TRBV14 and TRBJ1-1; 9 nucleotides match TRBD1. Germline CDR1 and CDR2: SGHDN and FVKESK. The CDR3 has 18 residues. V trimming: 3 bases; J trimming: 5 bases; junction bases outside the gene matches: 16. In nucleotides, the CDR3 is TGTGCCAGCAGCCAGGTCACCGGGACAGGGCCCGATGGGACTGAAGCTTTCTTT. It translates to CASSQVTGTGPDGTEAFF.

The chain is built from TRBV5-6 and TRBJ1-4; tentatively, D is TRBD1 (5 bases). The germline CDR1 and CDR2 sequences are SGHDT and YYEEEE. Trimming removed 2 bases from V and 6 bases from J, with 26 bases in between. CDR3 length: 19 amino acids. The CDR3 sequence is CASSFLGRTPIDVDEKLFF. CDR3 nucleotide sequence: TGTGCCAGCAGCTTCTTGGGCCGGACACCGATCGACGTTGATGAAAAACTGTTTTTT.

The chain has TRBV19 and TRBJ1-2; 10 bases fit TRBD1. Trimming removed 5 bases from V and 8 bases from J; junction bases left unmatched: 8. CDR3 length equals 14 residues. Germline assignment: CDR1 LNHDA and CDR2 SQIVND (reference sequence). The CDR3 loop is CASSPGQGLWGYTF. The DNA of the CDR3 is TGTGCCAGTAGTCCGGGACAGGGGTTATGGGGCTACACCTTC. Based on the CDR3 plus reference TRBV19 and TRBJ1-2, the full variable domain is DGGITQSPKYLFRKEGQNVTLSCEQNLNHDAMYWYRQDPGQGLRLIYYSQIVNDFQKGDIAEGYSVSREKKESFPLTVTSAQKNPTAFYLCASSPGQGLWGYTFGSGTRLTVV.

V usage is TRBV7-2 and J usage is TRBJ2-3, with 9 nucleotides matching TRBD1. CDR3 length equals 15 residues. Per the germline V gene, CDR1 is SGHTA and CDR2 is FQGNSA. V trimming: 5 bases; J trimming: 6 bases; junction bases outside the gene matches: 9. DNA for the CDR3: TGTGCCAGCAGCCCCCCGGGACAGGGAGCCGATACGCAGTATTTT. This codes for CASSPPGQGADTQYF. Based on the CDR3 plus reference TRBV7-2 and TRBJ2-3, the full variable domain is GAGVSQSPSNKVTEKGKDVELRCDPISGHTALYWYRQSLGQGLEFLIYFQGNSAPDKSGLPSDRFSAERTGGSVSTLTIQRTQQEDSAVYLCASSPPGQGADTQYFGPGTRLTVL.

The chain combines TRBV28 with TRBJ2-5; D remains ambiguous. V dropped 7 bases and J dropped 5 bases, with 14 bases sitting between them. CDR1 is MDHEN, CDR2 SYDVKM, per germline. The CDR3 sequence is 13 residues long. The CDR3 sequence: CASISGGRETQYF. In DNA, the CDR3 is TGTGCCAGCATATCAGGTGGGCGTGAGACCCAGTACTTC.

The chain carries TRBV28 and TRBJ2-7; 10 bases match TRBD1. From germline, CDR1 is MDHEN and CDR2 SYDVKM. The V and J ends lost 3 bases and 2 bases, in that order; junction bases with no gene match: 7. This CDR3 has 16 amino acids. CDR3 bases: TGTGCCAGCAGTTTCCAAAGAGGACAGGGGGCCTACGAGCAGTACTTC. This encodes CASSFQRGQGAYEQYF. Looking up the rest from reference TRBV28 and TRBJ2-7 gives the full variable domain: DVKVTQSSRYLVKRTGEKVFLECVQDMDHENMFWYRQDPGLGLRLIYFSYDVKMKEKGDIPEGYSVSREKKERFSLILESASTNQTSMYLCASSFQRGQGAYEQYFGPGTRLTVT.

The CDR3 spells CASSLFASAETQYF. In DNA form, the CDR3 reads TGTGCCAGCAGCTTATTTGCTAGCGCGGAGACCCAGTACTTC. This rearrangement joins TRBV7-8 to TRBJ2-5; TRBD2 is a possible D gene (6 bases). V was cut by 2 bases and J by 5 bases, with 12 bases left in between. This CDR3 spans 14 amino acids. Germline V gives CDR1 SGHVS, CDR2 FQNEAQ.

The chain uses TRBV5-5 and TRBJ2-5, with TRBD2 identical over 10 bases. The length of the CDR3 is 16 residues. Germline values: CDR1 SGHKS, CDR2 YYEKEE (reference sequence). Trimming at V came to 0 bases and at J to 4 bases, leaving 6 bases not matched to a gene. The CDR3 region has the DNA TGTGCCAGCAGCTTGGCCAGCGGGGGGGCCGCAGAGACCCAGTACTTC. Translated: CASSLASGGAAETQYF.

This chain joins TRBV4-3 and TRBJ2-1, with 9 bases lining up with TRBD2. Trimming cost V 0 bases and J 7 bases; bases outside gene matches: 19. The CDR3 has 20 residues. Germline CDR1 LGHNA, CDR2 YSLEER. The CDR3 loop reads CASSQEEFALEAGGGNEQFF. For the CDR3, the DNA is TGCGCCAGCAGCCAAGAAGAGTTCGCGTTGGAAGCGGGGGGAGGAAATGAGCAGTTCTTC.

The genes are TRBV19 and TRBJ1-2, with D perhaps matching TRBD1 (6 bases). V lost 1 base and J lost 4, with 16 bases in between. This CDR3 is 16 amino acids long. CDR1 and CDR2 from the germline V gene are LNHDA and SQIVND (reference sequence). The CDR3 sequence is CASSIGTAVQLYGYTF. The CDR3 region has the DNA TGTGCCAGTAGTATAGGGACAGCCGTACAGCTCTATGGCTACACCTTC.

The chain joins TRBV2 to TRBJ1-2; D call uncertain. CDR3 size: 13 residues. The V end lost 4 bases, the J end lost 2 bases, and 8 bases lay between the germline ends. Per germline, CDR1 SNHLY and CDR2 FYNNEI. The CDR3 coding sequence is TGTGCCAGCAGTGGGGAGGGCAACTATGGCTACACCTTC. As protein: CASSGEGNYGYTF.

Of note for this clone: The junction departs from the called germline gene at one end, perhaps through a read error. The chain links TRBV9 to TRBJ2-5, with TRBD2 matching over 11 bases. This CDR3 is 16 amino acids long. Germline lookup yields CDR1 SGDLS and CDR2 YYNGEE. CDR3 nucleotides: TGTGCCCGCAGCGTTTCGGTAGCGGGGGGGAGAGAGACCCAGTACTTC. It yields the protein CARSVSVAGGRETQYF.

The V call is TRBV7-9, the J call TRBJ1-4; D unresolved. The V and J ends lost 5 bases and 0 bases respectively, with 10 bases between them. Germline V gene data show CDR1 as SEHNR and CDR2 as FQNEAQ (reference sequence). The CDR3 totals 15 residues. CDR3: CASSRWPATNEKLFF. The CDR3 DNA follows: TGTGCCAGCAGCCGTTGGCCCGCAACTAATGAAAAACTGTTTTTT.

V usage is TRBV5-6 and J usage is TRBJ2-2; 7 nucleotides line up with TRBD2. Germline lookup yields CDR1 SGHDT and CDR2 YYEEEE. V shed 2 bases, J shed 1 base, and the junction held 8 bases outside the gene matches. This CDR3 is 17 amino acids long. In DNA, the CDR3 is TGTGCCAGCAGCTTTTTTCGAGCGGGGTTGAACACCGGGGAGCTGTTTTTT. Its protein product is CASSFFRAGLNTGELFF. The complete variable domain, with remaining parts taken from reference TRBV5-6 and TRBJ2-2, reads DAGVTQSPTHLIKTRGQQVTLRCSPKSGHDTVSWYQQALGQGPQFIFQYYEEEERQRGNFPDRFSGHQFPNYSSELNVNALLLGDSALYLCASSFFRAGLNTGELFFGEGSRLTVL.

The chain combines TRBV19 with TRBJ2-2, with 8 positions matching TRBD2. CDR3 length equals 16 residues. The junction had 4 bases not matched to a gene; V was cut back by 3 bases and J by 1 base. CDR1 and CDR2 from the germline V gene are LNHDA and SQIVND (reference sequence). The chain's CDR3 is CASSIGGTRNTGELFF. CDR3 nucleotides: TGTGCCAGTAGTATTGGTGGGACTAGGAACACCGGGGAGCTGTTTTTT.

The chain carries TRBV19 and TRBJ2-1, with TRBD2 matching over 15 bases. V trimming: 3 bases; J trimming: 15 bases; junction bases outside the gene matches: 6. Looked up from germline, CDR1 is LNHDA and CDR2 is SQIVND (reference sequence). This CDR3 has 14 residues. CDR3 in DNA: TGTGCCAGTAGTATCGGACTAGCGGGGGGGATGTTGTTCTTC. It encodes CASSIGLAGGMLFF.

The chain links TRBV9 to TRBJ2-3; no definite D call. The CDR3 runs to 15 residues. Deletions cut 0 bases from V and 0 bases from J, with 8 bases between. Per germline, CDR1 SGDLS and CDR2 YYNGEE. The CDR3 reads CASSVGSVSTDTQYF. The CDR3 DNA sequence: TGTGCCAGCAGCGTAGGCAGCGTAAGCACAGATACGCAGTATTTT.

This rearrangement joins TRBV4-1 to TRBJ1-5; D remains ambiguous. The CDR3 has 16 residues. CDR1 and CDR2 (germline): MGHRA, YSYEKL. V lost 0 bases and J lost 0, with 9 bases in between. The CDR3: CASSQDRRNSNQPQHF. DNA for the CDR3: TGCGCCAGCAGCCAAGATAGGAGGAATAGCAATCAGCCCCAGCATTTT.

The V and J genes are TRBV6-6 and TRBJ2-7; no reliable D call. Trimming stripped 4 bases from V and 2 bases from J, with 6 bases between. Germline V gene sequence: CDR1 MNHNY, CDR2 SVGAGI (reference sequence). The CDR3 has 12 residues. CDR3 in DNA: TGTGCCAGCAGTTTACAAACCTACGAGCAGTACTTC. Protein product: CASSLQTYEQYF.

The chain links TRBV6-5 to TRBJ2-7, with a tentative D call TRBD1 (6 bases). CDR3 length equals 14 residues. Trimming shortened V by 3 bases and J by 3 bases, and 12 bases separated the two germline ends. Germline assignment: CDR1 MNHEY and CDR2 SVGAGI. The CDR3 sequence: CASSYGTGYYEQYF. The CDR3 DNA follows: TGTGCCAGCAGTTATGGAACAGGGTACTACGAGCAGTACTTC.

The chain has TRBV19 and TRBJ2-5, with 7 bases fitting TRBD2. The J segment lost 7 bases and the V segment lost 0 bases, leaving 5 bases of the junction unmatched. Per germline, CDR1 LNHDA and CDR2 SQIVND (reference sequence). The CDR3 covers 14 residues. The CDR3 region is CASSIEYGGRTQYF. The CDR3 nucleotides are TGTGCCAGTAGTATAGAGTACGGGGGGAGGACCCAGTACTTC.

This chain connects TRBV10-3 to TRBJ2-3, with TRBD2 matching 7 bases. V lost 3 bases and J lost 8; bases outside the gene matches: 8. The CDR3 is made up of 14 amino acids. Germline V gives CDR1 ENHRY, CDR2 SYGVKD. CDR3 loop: CAISDSRPGGTQYF. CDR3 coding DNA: TGTGCCATCAGTGATTCCCGGCCGGGGGGTACGCAGTATTTT.